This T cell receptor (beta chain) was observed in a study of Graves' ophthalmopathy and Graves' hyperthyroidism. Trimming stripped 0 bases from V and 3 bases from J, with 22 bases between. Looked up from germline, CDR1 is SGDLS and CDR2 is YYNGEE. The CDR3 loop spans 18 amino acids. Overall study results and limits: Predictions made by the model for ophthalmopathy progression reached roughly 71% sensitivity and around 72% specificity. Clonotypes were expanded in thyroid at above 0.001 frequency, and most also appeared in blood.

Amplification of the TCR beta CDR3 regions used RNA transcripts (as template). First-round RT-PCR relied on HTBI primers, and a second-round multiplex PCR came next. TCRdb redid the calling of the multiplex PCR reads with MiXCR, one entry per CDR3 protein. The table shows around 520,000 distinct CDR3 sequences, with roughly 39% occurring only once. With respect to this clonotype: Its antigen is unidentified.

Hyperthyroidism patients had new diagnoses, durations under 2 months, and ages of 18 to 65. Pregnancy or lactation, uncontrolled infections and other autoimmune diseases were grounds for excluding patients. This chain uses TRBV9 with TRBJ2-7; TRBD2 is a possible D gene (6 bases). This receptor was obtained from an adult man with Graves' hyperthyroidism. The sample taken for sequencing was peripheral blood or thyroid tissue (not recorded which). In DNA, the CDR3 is TGTGCCAGCAGCGTAGCGGATGGACTACAGTCGGGAATCTACGAGCAGTACTTC. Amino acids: CASSVADGLQSGIYEQYF.